These T cell receptor beta chains were read from a single sample in a study of shared clonotypes between healthy human individuals. The method was immunoSEQ multiplex PCR; TCRdb's version includes in-frame clones alone and lacks a portion of them. This table holds some 700,000 clones, around 91% found once. Sample: memory CD8+ T cells from PBMCs. All receptors come from a man aged 18 to 29 in good health. Some clones in this sample may be carry-over from other donors' samples. The CDR3 runs from the conserved cysteine through the conserved F or W. Fields, in order: clone size, V gene, J gene, D gene, CDR3 DNA, CDR3 protein. D genes are given only for firm matches. Clone size is shown for a subset of rows, as once, few, many or a class of expanded clone.

.	TRBV9	TRBJ2-3	.	TGTGCCAGCAGCGCGCTAGGAAGCACAGATACGCAGTATTTT	CASSALGSTDTQYF
large	TRBV7-9	TRBJ2-7	.	TGTGCCAGCAGCTCCGGACAGTACGAGCAGTACTTC	CASSSGQYEQYF
.	TRBV4-1	TRBJ2-7	.	TGCGCCAGCGCTCCGCGTGCGGGCAACACCTACGAGCAGTACTTC	CASAPRAGNTYEQYF
many	TRBV19	TRBJ2-1	.	TGTGCCAGTAGTATGTTCGAAAGCTCCTACAATGAGCAGTTCTTC	CASSMFESSYNEQFF
.	TRBV5-5	TRBJ2-3	TRBD2	TGTGCCAGCAGCTTATACGGGAGGGCCTCGATTACTAGCACAGATACGCAGTATTTT	CASSLYGRASITSTDTQYF
.	TRBV7-8	TRBJ1-3	.	TGTGCCAGCAGCCCATGGTCCGGGACAACGTTAAACACCATATATTTT	CASSPWSGTTLNTIYF
.	TRBV19	TRBJ1-1	TRBD1	TGTGCCAGTAGTTTGGACAGGGAGTACACTGAAGCTTTCTTT	CASSLDREYTEAFF
.	TRBV11-2	TRBJ1-4	TRBD1	TGTGCCAGCAGCTTAGTCCGCGGACAGGGTCATGATGAAAAACTGTTTTTT	CASSLVRGQGHDEKLFF
.	TRBV19	TRBJ1-4	TRBD1	TGTGCCAGTAGTACGGACAGGCCGAGTCGGAGGAATGAAAAACTGTTTTTT	CASSTDRPSRRNEKLFF
.	TRBV7-9	TRBJ2-1	TRBD1	TGTGCCAGCAGAACAGGGGGACTGCCCGAGCAGTTCTTC	CASRTGGLPEQFF
.	TRBV27	TRBJ1-3	.	TGTGCCAGCAGTTTATCCGTAAGCTCTGGAAACACCATATATTTT	CASSLSVSSGNTIYF
.	TRBV6-1	TRBJ2-7	.	TGTGCCAGTCAAATAACCGGGGTCCCCGAGCAGTACTTC	CASQITGVPEQYF
.	TRBV10-2	TRBJ2-7	.	TGCGCCAGCAGACCAGGTCTGGGCGAGCAGTACTTC	CASRPGLGEQYF
.	TRBV7-8	TRBJ1-3	.	TGTGCCAGCAGCTCGCAGGGGTCTGGAAACACCATATATTTT	CASSSQGSGNTIYF
.	TRBV9	TRBJ1-2	.	TGTGCCAGCAGCGTAGGGGTTGGACCGGCCGGAGGCTACACCTTC	CASSVGVGPAGGYTF
.	TRBV19	TRBJ2-7	TRBD2	TGTGCCAGTAGGACTAGCGGCGACTACGAGCAGTACTTC	CASRTSGDYEQYF
.	TRBV28	TRBJ2-3	TRBD2	TGTGCCAGCAGTTTACACCGGGGGGGGAGGGCAGATACGCAGTATTTT	CASSLHRGGRADTQYF
.	TRBV27	TRBJ1-2	TRBD1	TGTGCCAGCAGAATAGGCAGGGACAGCTATGGCTACACCTTC	CASRIGRDSYGYTF
.	TRBV27	TRBJ2-7	TRBD1	TGTGCCAGCAGTTTGGCGGGACAGGGCTCCTACGAGCAGTACTTC	CASSLAGQGSYEQYF
.	TRBV27	TRBJ2-7	.	TGTGCCAGCGGGGGGCGGTCGGGGGCCGAGCAGTACTTC	CASGGRSGAEQYF
.	TRBV11-2	TRBJ2-7	.	TGTGCCAGCAGCTATCACCTGACAGACTCCTACGAGCAGTACTTC	CASSYHLTDSYEQYF
.	TRBV4-3	TRBJ1-1	.	TGCGCCAGCAGCCAAGATGGGGTTGCAGGTCTGAACACTGAAGCTTTCTTT	CASSQDGVAGLNTEAFF
.	TRBV27	TRBJ2-7	.	TGTGCCAGCAGCCTCGGACAGAATAGGCACGAGCAGTACTTC	CASSLGQNRHEQYF
.	TRBV7-2	TRBJ2-1	TRBD2	TGTGCCAGCAGCTTAGGAGCCGGGACTACCCGTGAGCAGTTCTTC	CASSLGAGTTREQFF
.	TRBV27	TRBJ2-7	.	TGTGCCAGCGCCTCTAGGGCCTACGAGCAGTACTTC	CASASRAYEQYF
.	TRBV9	TRBJ2-3	.	TGTGCCAGCAGCGCTTCAGTGAGTATTTTGACGGATACGCAGTATTTT	CASSASVSILTDTQYF
.	TRBV15	TRBJ2-5	.	TGTGCCACCAGCAGGGGGGCCAAAGAGACCCAGTACTTC	CATSRGAKETQYF
.	TRBV5-1	TRBJ2-7	.	TGCGCCAGCAGCACCCGGGACACCCGATACTACGAGCAGTACTTC	CASSTRDTRYYEQYF
few	TRBV15	TRBJ2-6	.	TGTGCCACCGGGGGGACTGGGGCCAACGTCCTGACTTTC	CATGGTGANVLTF
.	TRBV4-3	TRBJ2-1	TRBD2	TGCGCCAGCAGCCAAGACTTGCTAGCGGGAATATACAATGAGCAGTTCTTC	CASSQDLLAGIYNEQFF
.	TRBV11-2	TRBJ2-2	TRBD2	TGTGCCAGCAGCTACACCAGCGGGAGGATCTCCGCCGGGGAGCTGTTTTTT	CASSYTSGRISAGELFF
.	TRBV7-2	TRBJ1-2	.	TGTGCCACCCCGAGGGATGGCTACACCTTC	CATPRDGYTF
.	TRBV4-1	TRBJ2-1	TRBD1	TGCGCCAGCAGCCAGTACGTTCGGGACAGCTCCTACAATGAGCAGTTCTTC	CASSQYVRDSSYNEQFF
.	TRBV7-9	TRBJ2-5	.	TGTGCCAGCAGCCACAAGACACCCCCAAAGGAGACCCAGTACTTC	CASSHKTPPKETQYF
.	TRBV7-8	TRBJ2-2	.	TGTGCCAGCAGCTTAACCCGAAATCGGTTCACCGGGGAGCTGTTTTTT	CASSLTRNRFTGELFF
.	TRBV4-1	TRBJ2-3	TRBD2	TGCGCCAGCAGCGAGAGCGGGAGGGCAGATACGCAGTATTTT	CASSESGRADTQYF
.	TRBV7-9	TRBJ2-7	.	TGTGCCAGCAGCTTAGAAGGGACCCACGAGCAGTACTTC	CASSLEGTHEQYF
once	TRBV18	TRBJ2-7	TRBD1	TGTGCCAGCTCACAGGACAGGGGTTTCAGCTACGAGCAGTACTTC	CASSQDRGFSYEQYF
.	TRBV7-8	TRBJ1-3	.	TGTGCCAGCAGCTTAGGCAGCCGGCTCTCTGGAAACACCATATATTTT	CASSLGSRLSGNTIYF
.	TRBV7-6	TRBJ2-7	.	TGTGCCAGCAGCTTAGGAGGGGTTCGGTACGAGCAGTACTTC	CASSLGGVRYEQYF
.	TRBV11-2	TRBJ2-7	TRBD1	TGTGCCAGCAGACAGGGGGCGAGGGAGCAGTACTTC	CASRQGAREQYF